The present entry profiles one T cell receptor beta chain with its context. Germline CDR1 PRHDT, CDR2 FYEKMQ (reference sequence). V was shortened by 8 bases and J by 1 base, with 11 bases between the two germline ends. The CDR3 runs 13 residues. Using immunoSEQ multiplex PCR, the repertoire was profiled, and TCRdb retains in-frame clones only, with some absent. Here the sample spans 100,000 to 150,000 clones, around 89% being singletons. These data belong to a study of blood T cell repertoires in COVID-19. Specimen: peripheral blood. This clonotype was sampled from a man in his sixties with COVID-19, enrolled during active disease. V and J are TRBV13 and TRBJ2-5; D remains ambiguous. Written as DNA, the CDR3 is TGTGCCAGCGAGAGGCGGTTCCAAGAGACCCAGTACTTC. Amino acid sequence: CASERRFQETQYF.